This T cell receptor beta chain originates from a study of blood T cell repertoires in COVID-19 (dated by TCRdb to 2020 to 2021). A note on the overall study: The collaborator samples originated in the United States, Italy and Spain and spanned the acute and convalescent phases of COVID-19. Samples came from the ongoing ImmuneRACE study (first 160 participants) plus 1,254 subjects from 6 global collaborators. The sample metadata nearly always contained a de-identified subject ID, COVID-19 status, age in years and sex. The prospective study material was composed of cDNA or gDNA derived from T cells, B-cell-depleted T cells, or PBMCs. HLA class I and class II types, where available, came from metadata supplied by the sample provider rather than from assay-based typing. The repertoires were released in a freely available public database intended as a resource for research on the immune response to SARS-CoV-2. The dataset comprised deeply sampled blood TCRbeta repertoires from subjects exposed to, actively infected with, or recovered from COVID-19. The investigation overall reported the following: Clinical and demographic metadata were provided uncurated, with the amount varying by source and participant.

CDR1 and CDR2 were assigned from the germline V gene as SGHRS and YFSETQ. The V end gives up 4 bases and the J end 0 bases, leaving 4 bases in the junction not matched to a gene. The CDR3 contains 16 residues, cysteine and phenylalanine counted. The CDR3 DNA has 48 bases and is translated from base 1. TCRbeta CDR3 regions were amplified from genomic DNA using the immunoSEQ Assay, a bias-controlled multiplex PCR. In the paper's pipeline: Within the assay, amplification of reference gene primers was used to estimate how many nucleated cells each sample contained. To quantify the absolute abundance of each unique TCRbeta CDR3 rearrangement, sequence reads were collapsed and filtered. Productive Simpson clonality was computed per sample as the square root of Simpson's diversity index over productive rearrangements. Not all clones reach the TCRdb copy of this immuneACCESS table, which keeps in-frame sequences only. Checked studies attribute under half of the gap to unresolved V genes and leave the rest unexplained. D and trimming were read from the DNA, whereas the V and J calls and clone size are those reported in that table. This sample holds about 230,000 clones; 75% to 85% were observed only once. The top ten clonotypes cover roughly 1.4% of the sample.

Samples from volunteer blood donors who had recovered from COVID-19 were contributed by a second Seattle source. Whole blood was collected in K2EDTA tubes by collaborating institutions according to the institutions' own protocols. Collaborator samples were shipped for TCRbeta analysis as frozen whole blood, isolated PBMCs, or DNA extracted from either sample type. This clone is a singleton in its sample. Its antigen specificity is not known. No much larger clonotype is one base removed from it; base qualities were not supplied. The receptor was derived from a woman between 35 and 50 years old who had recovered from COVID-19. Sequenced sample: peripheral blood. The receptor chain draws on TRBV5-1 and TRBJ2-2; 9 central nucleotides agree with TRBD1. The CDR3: CASSVTGGANTGELFF. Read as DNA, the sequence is TGCGCCAGCAGCGTCACAGGGGGCGCGAACACCGGGGAGCTGTTTTTT.